A single sample is the source of the 13 T cell receptor beta chains below, sequenced in a study of T cells after posttransplantation cyclophosphamide. Cyclophosphamide on days +3 and +4 followed busulfan-fludarabine conditioning and a marrow graft. Only in-frame clones appear in the TCRdb table, and some are missing; sequencing was by immunoSEQ multiplex PCR. This table has 35,000 to 45,000 clones, around four fifths appearing once. The starting material was CD4+ T cells sorted from blood, obtained 1903 days after a stem cell transplant with posttransplant cyclophosphamide. The source of these receptors is a female patient between 40 and 50 years old who received an allogeneic stem cell transplant from a related donor, was CMV-positive, and had no GVHD. Some of the T cells may derive from the graft donor.

This clone has a handful of counts. The V and J genes are TRBV18 and TRBJ2-7; 7 bases align to TRBD1. The germline CDR1 and CDR2 sequences are KGHSH and LQKENI. The ends lost 4 bases at V and 4 bases at J; junction bases unmatched: 10. This CDR3 region has 15 residues. CDR3 DNA sequence: TGTGCCAGCTCACGGGACGAGGGGGCGATGTACGAGCAGTACTTC. Translated, it gives CASSRDEGAMYEQYF.

This chain joins TRBV5-8 and TRBJ2-2; D possibly corresponds to TRBD1 (6 bases). CDR1 SGHTS and CDR2 YDEGEE come from the germline V gene. The CDR3 spans 15 residues. V gave up 5 bases and J gave up 3 bases, with 14 bases separating them. The CDR3 sequence is CASSSGVGDTGELFF. In nucleotides, the CDR3 is TGTGCCAGCAGTTCAGGGGTTGGAGACACCGGGGAGCTGTTTTTT. Complete variable domain (other parts from reference TRBV5-8 and TRBJ2-2): EAGVTQSPTHLIKTRGQQATLRCSPISGHTSVYWYQQALGLGLQFLLWYDEGEERNRGNFPPRFSGRQFPNYSSELNVNALELEDSALYLCASSSGVGDTGELFFGEGSRLTVL.

The chain combines TRBV5-4 with TRBJ2-7; 8 nucleotides match TRBD1. Per germline, CDR1 SGHNT and CDR2 YYREEE (reference sequence). With V trimmed by 4 bases and J by 2 bases, 5 bases remained unmatched. There are 14 residues in the CDR3. The CDR3, as DNA: TGTGCCAGCAGCCTGGGACAGGTGGCCTACGAGCAGTACTTC. It codes for CASSLGQVAYEQYF.

The chain employs TRBV4-1 and TRBJ1-6; no clear D gene. The germline CDR1 and CDR2 sequences are MGHRA and YSYEKL. V lost 2 bases and J lost 7, with 6 bases in between. The CDR3 is 13 amino acids. The CDR3 region is CASSQILNSPLHF. For the CDR3, the DNA is TGCGCCAGCAGCCAAATCTTGAATTCACCCCTCCACTTT.

V usage is TRBV2 and J usage is TRBJ2-3; D is ambiguous. Between the trimmed V and J ends, which lost 0 bases and 11 bases, there was a span of 12 bases. CDR1 is SNHLY, CDR2 FYNNEI, per germline. The CDR3 sequence is 13 residues long. For the CDR3, the DNA is TGTGCCAGCAGTGAAGCGGGCTCCATCAGGCAGTATTTT. Its protein product is CASSEAGSIRQYF. Variable domain in full (rest from reference TRBV2 and TRBJ2-3): EPEVTQTPSHQVTQMGQEVILRCVPISNHLYFYWYRQILGQKVEFLVSFYNNEISEKSEIFDDQFSVERPDGSNFTLKIRSTKLEDSAMYFCASSEAGSIRQYFGPGTRLTVL.

V gene TRBV7-8 combines with J gene TRBJ2-1; D is uncertain. The V gene lost 3 bases and the J gene lost 0 bases, with 12 bases spanning the gap. In germline, CDR1 is SGHVS, CDR2 FQNEAQ. The CDR3 runs 16 residues. CDR3 sequence reads: CASSLTGQTSYNEQFF. The CDR3 coding sequence is TGTGCCAGCAGCTTGACTGGCCAAACCTCCTACAATGAGCAGTTCTTC.

This clone was picked up one time. DNA for the CDR3: TGTGCCACCAGCAGCATTACAGGGTTTGGTCAGCCCCAGCATTTT. As protein: CATSSITGFGQPQHF. This chain connects TRBV15 to TRBJ1-5; D is perhaps TRBD1 (6 bases). Germline-derived CDR1 and CDR2 are LNHNV and YYDKDF (reference sequence). Trimming shortened V by 3 bases and J by 6 bases, and 15 bases separated the two germline ends. The CDR3 runs to 15 residues.

This chain joins TRBV25-1 and TRBJ1-2; weak D call: TRBD1 (6 bases). Trimming removed 6 bases at V and 9 bases at J, with 20 bases between. Per the germline V gene, CDR1 is MGHDK and CDR2 is SYGVNS. The length of the CDR3 is 14 residues. The CDR3: CASSGAGTRGSYTF. The CDR3 DNA sequence: TGTGCCAGCAGCGGAGCCGGGACACGAGGGAGCTACACCTTC.

The chain joins TRBV7-8 to TRBJ2-1; D call uncertain. Germline V gene lookup returns CDR1 SGHVS and CDR2 FQNEAQ. V lost 0 bases to trimming and J lost 0 bases, with 9 bases between them. The CDR3 length is 16 residues. The CDR3 protein is CASSLARPSSYNEQFF. The CDR3 region has the DNA TGTGCCAGCAGCTTAGCACGCCCCAGCTCCTACAATGAGCAGTTCTTC.

The chain employs TRBV28 and TRBJ2-1; D gene uncertain. CDR3 size: 12 residues. CDR1 and CDR2 from the germline V gene are MDHEN and SYDVKM. The V and J ends lost 6 bases and 10 bases respectively, with 13 bases between them. CDR3 nucleotides: TGTGCCAGCAGCATCCTCAGGCTAGAGCAGTTCTTC. Translated, it gives CASSILRLEQFF.

This clone was observed a single time. The chain links TRBV28 to TRBJ1-6; unclear D gene. This CDR3 spans 14 amino acids. Germline loops: CDR1 MDHEN, CDR2 SYDVKM. V shed 6 bases and J shed 6 bases, with 12 bases lying between them. CDR3 protein: CASSLGRGNSPLHF. CDR3 in DNA: TGTGCCAGCAGCCTCGGACGGGGTAATTCACCCCTCCACTTT.

The chain joins TRBV2 to TRBJ1-2, with D uncertain. Trimming removed 1 base from V and 4 bases from J, with 7 bases in between. Germline CDR1 SNHLY, CDR2 FYNNEI. The CDR3 has 13 residues. The CDR3 DNA reads TGTGCCAGCAGTGAAGGAGGGTTCTATGGCTACACCTTC. Protein: CASSEGGFYGYTF.

The genes are TRBV14 and TRBJ2-7, with D possibly being TRBD2 (5 bases). Trimming left V 1 base short and J 2 bases short, with 9 bases between. CDR1 is SGHDN, CDR2 FVKESK, per germline. The length of the CDR3 is 14 residues. The CDR3 DNA reads TGTGCCAGCAGCCAAGTCGGGGTCGCCTACGAGCAGTACTTC. Translated: CASSQVGVAYEQYF.